This T cell receptor (beta chain) is from a study of CD8 T cells in ankylosing spondylitis. This clonotype appeared many times. TCRdb used MiXCR to reprocess the 5' RACE reads, holding one entry per CDR3 protein. The sample carries under 300,000 distinct CDR3 sequences, over 8.5% recorded once. The CDR3 sequence is 15 residues long. Germline V CDR1 and CDR2: MNHNS, SASEGT. Unmatched junction bases numbered 8, after V lost 6 bases and J lost 5 bases. The specimen was blood, either unsorted or a sorted T cell fraction (not recorded which). V and J are TRBV6-1 and TRBJ1-4; the match to TRBD1 covers 8 bases. The sequence came from a male donor with ankylosing spondylitis or in good health (not recorded which). The CDR3 sequence: CASSSDRGSNEKLFF. For the CDR3, the DNA is TGTGCCAGCAGCTCAGACAGGGGAAGCAATGAAAAACTGTTTTTT.